One and the same sample provided the 31 T cell receptor beta chains below, sequenced in a study of blood T cell repertoires in COVID-19. Libraries were prepared by immunoSEQ multiplex PCR; TCRdb keeps only in-frame clonotypes and omits some of them. The table has 150,000 or so clones, roughly nine tenths seen once. Sequenced: peripheral blood. Receptor source: a man aged 18 to 30 with COVID-19, enrolled during active disease.

The chain employs TRBV4-1 and TRBJ2-5; 10 nucleotides agree with TRBD2. The germline V gene has CDR1 MGHRA and CDR2 YSYEKL. V lost 4 bases and J lost 5; bases outside the gene matches: 22. The CDR3 sequence is 20 residues long. The CDR3: CASSLRTISRAGGPRETQYF. In DNA form, the CDR3 reads TGCGCCAGCAGCCTCCGTACGATCAGCAGAGCGGGAGGGCCTCGGGAGACCCAGTACTTC.

This rearrangement joins TRBV9 to TRBJ2-1, with 7 bases aligning to TRBD2. V lost 3 bases to trimming and J lost 5 bases; unmatched junction nucleotides: 8. Germline V gene data show CDR1 as SGDLS and CDR2 as YYNGEE. The CDR3 runs to 15 residues. The DNA of the CDR3 is TGTGCCAGCAGCGCCAGGAGGCGGGGGAACAATGAGCAGTTCTTC. The encoded protein is CASSARRRGNNEQFF.

The CDR3 loop is CASSARGRAHTGELFF. In nucleotides, the CDR3 is TGTGCCAGCAGCGCCCGCGGGAGGGCCCACACCGGGGAGCTGTTTTTT. J is TRBJ2-2 and V is TRBV9, with TRBD2 identical over 9 bases. The CDR3 consists of 16 residues. V lost 3 bases, J lost 3 bases, and 6 bases stayed unmatched. Germline V gives CDR1 SGDLS, CDR2 YYNGEE. Using reference TRBV9 and TRBJ2-2 for the parts outside the CDR3, the full variable domain is DSGVTQTPKHLITATGQRVTLRCSPRSGDLSVYWYQQSLDQGLQFLIQYYNGEERAKGNILERFSAQQFPDLHSELNLSSLELGDSALYFCASSARGRAHTGELFFGEGSRLTVL.

This chain connects TRBV30 to TRBJ2-5; 10 bases map to TRBD1. This CDR3 region has 13 residues. Germline V CDR1 and CDR2: GTSNPN, SVGIG (reference sequence). V shed 5 bases and J 2 bases; nucleotides not matched to a gene: 2. The CDR3 coding sequence is TGTGCCTGGGGGACAGGGGTACAAGAGACCCAGTACTTC. Translated: CAWGTGVQETQYF. Complete variable domain (other parts from reference TRBV30 and TRBJ2-5): SQTIHQWPATLVQPVGSPLSLECTVEGTSNPNLYWYRQAAGRGLQLLFYSVGIGQISSEVPQNLSASRPQDRQFILSSKKLLLSDSGFYLCAWGTGVQETQYFGPGTRLLVL.

The chain is built from TRBV9 and TRBJ2-3; the D is unclear. The CDR3 totals 14 residues. Trimming pared 0 bases from V and 3 bases from J, leaving 8 bases between. CDR1 and CDR2 (germline): SGDLS, YYNGEE. CDR3 sequence reads: CASSVAHGTDTQYF. CDR3 in DNA: TGTGCCAGCAGCGTAGCTCACGGTACAGATACGCAGTATTTT.

The chain couples TRBV7-2 to TRBJ2-7; maybe TRBD1 (5 bases). There are 11 residues in the CDR3. V shed 8 bases and J shed 5 bases, with 10 bases lying between them. Germline CDR1 and CDR2: SGHTA and FQGNSA. CDR3 region: CASSGADEQYF. The CDR3 DNA follows: TGTGCCAGCTCTGGGGCAGACGAGCAGTACTTC.

The chain joins TRBV6-5 to TRBJ2-3, with D maybe TRBD2 (5 bases). Germline lookup yields CDR1 MNHEY and CDR2 SVGAGI. Trimming pared 6 bases from V and 8 bases from J, leaving 12 bases between. This CDR3 contains 12 residues. The CDR3 loop reads CASSPPRGTQYF. For the CDR3, the DNA is TGTGCCAGCAGCCCCCCTCGGGGTACGCAGTATTTT.

The chain is built from TRBV29-1 and TRBJ2-3; no reliable D call. The V and J ends lost 4 bases and 0 bases respectively, with 2 bases between them. CDR1 and CDR2 (germline): SQVTM, ANQGSEA. The CDR3 length is 11 residues. This chain's CDR3 is CSVASTDTQYF. The CDR3 bases are TGCAGCGTTGCTAGCACAGATACGCAGTATTTT.

The CDR3 here is CASSTLSGGNTGELFF. CDR3 nucleotide sequence: TGTGCCAGTAGTACACTTAGCGGGGGGAACACCGGGGAGCTGTTTTTT. The V call is TRBV19, the J call TRBJ2-2; TRBD2 aligns across 9 bases. V was clipped by 4 bases and J by 1 base; unmatched bases: 4. The length of the CDR3 is 16 residues. The germline CDR1 and CDR2 sequences are LNHDA and SQIVND (reference sequence).

This clone was found once. A junction boundary mismatches the germline segment, possibly from a read error. V and J are TRBV28 and TRBJ1-4; 7 bases align to TRBD1. Per the germline V gene, CDR1 is MDHEN and CDR2 is SYDVKM. The CDR3 is made up of 18 amino acids. The CDR3 loop reads CASSPPGQLVATNEKLLF. The CDR3 coding sequence is TGTGCCAGCAGTCCCCCGGGACAGCTAGTTGCAACTAATGAAAAACTGCTTTTT. The variable domain in full, completed from reference TRBV28 and TRBJ1-4, reads DVKVTQSSRYLVKRTGEKVFLECVQDMDHENMFWYRQDPGLGLRLIYFSYDVKMKEKGDIPEGYSVSREKKERFSLILESASTNQTSMYLCASSPPGQLVATNEKLLFGSGTQLSVL.

The CDR3 sequence is CASSLEAQDNQPQHF. The CDR3, as DNA: TGTGCCAGCAGCTTAGAGGCACAGGACAATCAGCCCCAGCATTTT. The chain links TRBV11-2 to TRBJ1-5, with D possibly being TRBD1 (5 bases). Germline CDR1 and CDR2: SGHAT and FQNNGV. V shed 0 bases and J shed 3 bases, with 9 bases lying between them. CDR3 length: 15 amino acids.

The chain employs TRBV18 and TRBJ2-2, with D perhaps TRBD1 (6 bases). Germline values: CDR1 KGHSH, CDR2 LQKENI. V was trimmed by 3 bases and J by 4 bases, leaving 15 bases between them. CDR3 length: 16 residues. The CDR3, as DNA: TGTGCCAGCTCACCCCTGACCCGAGGGGGCACCGGGGAGCTGTTTTTT. Translated, it gives CASSPLTRGGTGELFF.

The rearrangement links TRBV2 to TRBJ2-7, with 8 bases matching TRBD1. The CDR3 has 12 amino acids. Trimming removed 7 bases from V and 12 bases from J; junction bases left unmatched: 11. Germline-derived CDR1 and CDR2 are SNHLY and FYNNEI. CDR3 loop: CASIMDRVAVYF. The CDR3 nucleotides are TGTGCCAGCATTATGGACAGGGTGGCCGTGTACTTC.

This rearrangement joins TRBV15 to TRBJ2-3; TRBD1 is a possible D gene (5 bases). Trimming shortened V by 5 bases and J by 0 bases, and 12 bases separated the two germline ends. The CDR3 loop spans 15 amino acids. Germline V CDR1 and CDR2: LNHNV, YYDKDF (reference sequence). CDR3 sequence: CATSAFQGSTDTQYF. In nucleotides, the CDR3 is TGTGCCACCAGCGCTTTCCAGGGTAGCACAGATACGCAGTATTTT. Using reference TRBV15 and TRBJ2-3 for the parts outside the CDR3, the full variable domain is DAMVIQNPRYQVTQFGKPVTLSCSQTLNHNVMYWYQQKSSQAPKLLFHYYDKDFNNEADTPDNFQSRRPNTSFCFLDIRSPGLGDTAMYLCATSAFQGSTDTQYFGPGTRLTVL.

This chain joins TRBV18 and TRBJ2-7; 7 nucleotides match TRBD1. The CDR3 has 16 residues. V shed 6 bases and J 4 bases; nucleotides not matched to a gene: 15. CDR1 KGHSH and CDR2 LQKENI come from the germline V gene. The CDR3 bases are TGTGCCAGCTCCGTCACCTCGACAGGGTGGGAGTACGAGCAGTACTTC. This sequence encodes CASSVTSTGWEYEQYF.

This clone was detected once. The rearrangement links TRBV19 to TRBJ2-1; maybe TRBD1 (6 bases). V was pared by 0 bases and J by 4 bases, with 10 bases between. This CDR3 spans 15 amino acids. In germline, CDR1 is LNHDA, CDR2 SQIVND (reference sequence). The CDR3 sequence is CASSIDRDRYNEQFF. CDR3 DNA sequence: TGTGCCAGTAGTATAGATCGAGACAGGTACAATGAGCAGTTCTTC.

This clone turned up a few times. The rearrangement links TRBV3-1 (or the pseudogene TRBV3-2) to TRBJ2-2, with a tentative D call TRBD1 (5 bases). The CDR3 sequence is 16 residues long. Germline loops: CDR1 LGHDT, CDR2 YNNKEL (reference sequence). V was pared by 1 base and J by 5 bases, with 14 bases between. CDR3 protein: CASSQGAGPLTGELFF. The CDR3 DNA reads as TGTGCCAGCAGCCAAGGAGCAGGGCCTCTTACCGGGGAGCTGTTTTTT.

The chain recombines TRBV11-3 with TRBJ2-5; 7 positions agree with TRBD2. This CDR3 spans 13 amino acids. The J segment lost 5 bases and the V segment lost 3 bases, leaving 3 bases of the junction unmatched. Germline CDR1 reads SGHNT; CDR2 reads YENEEA. For the CDR3, the DNA is TGTGCCAGCAGCTTTCAGGGAGGGGAGACCCAGTACTTC. Encoded protein: CASSFQGGETQYF.

This chain links TRBV5-4 with TRBJ2-5; maybe TRBD2 (7 bases). CDR1 and CDR2 (germline): SGHNT, YYREEE (reference sequence). V lost 0 bases, J lost 5 bases, and 20 bases lay in between. There are 17 residues in the CDR3. The CDR3 is CASSLAGGPLLAETQYF. The CDR3 coding sequence is TGTGCCAGCAGCTTGGCCGGGGGGCCCTTGTTGGCGGAGACCCAGTACTTC. The full variable domain, rest sourced from reference TRBV5-4 and TRBJ2-5, is ETGVTQSPTHLIKTRGQQVTLRCSSQSGHNTVSWYQQALGQGPQFIFQYYREEENGRGNFPPRFSGLQFPNYSSELNVNALELDDSALYLCASSLAGGPLLAETQYFGPGTRLLVL.

The gene calls are TRBV9 and TRBJ2-7, with a tentative D call TRBD1 (6 bases). Germline values: CDR1 SGDLS, CDR2 YYNGEE. The CDR3 spans 15 residues. Trimming took 3 bases from V and 8 from J, leaving 21 bases between them. Written as DNA, the CDR3 is TGTGCCAGCAGCGCCTTTGGGACACAAGCGTCGCAGCAGTACTTC. The encoded protein is CASSAFGTQASQQYF.

The chain employs TRBV7-9 and TRBJ2-7; possible D gene TRBD2, 6 bases. The CDR3 runs 14 residues. CDR1 and CDR2 (germline): SEHNR, FQNEAQ (reference sequence). V lost 2 bases and J lost 5, with 13 bases in between. The CDR3 DNA is TGTGCCAGCAGCTTATCCGGGAGATCCCACGAGCAGTACTTC. It encodes CASSLSGRSHEQYF.

This sequence joins TRBV6-5 and TRBJ1-5; tentatively, D is TRBD1 (6 bases). The CDR3 totals 12 residues. Germline values: CDR1 MNHEY, CDR2 SVGAGI. Deletions cut 9 bases from V and 3 bases from J, with 9 bases between. The CDR3 sequence is CASWGHNQPQHF. Here the CDR3 DNA reads TGTGCCAGTTGGGGGCACAATCAGCCCCAGCATTTT.

V and J are TRBV24-1 and TRBJ2-3, with 14 nucleotides matching TRBD2. There are 17 residues in the CDR3. Germline assignment: CDR1 KGHDR and CDR2 SFDVKD. The V and J ends lost 4 bases and 4 bases, in that order; junction bases with no gene match: 6. The chain's CDR3 is CATSEQGTSGSSDTQYF. The CDR3 coding sequence is TGTGCCACCAGTGAACAAGGGACTAGCGGGAGCTCAGATACGCAGTATTTT.

The rearrangement links TRBV15 to TRBJ2-5; weak D call: TRBD2 (6 bases). The CDR3 is 20 residues long. CDR1 and CDR2 (germline): LNHNV, YYDKDF (reference sequence). Trimming removed 0 bases from V and 2 bases from J, with 25 bases in between. The CDR3 sequence: CATSREFDTTGTWIQETQYF. The CDR3 region has the DNA TGTGCCACCAGCAGAGAGTTCGACACCACCGGGACTTGGATTCAAGAGACCCAGTACTTC.

The V call is TRBV30, the J call TRBJ2-7, with D unclear. Trimming left V 0 bases short and J 3 bases short, with 15 bases between. CDR3 length: 15 amino acids. CDR1 and CDR2 (germline): GTSNPN, SVGIG (reference sequence). The CDR3 DNA follows: TGTGCCTGGAGTGTACCCGACCCGCCAGGCTACGAGCAGTACTTC. This codes for CAWSVPDPPGYEQYF.

The chain carries TRBV6-5 and TRBJ1-5, with 7 bases lining up with TRBD1. This CDR3 has 13 amino acids. J was trimmed by 6 bases and V by 6 bases; bases with no gene match: 5. Germline V gives CDR1 MNHEY, CDR2 SVGAGI. CDR3 residues: CASRGDRVQPQHF. The CDR3, as DNA: TGTGCCAGCAGGGGTGACAGGGTTCAGCCCCAGCATTTT.

This chain joins TRBV10-3 and TRBJ2-3; tentatively, D is TRBD2 (5 bases). Germline assignment: CDR1 ENHRY and CDR2 SYGVKD. V dropped 3 bases and J dropped 4 bases, with 17 bases sitting between them. This CDR3 spans 16 amino acids. CDR3 amino acids: CAISDRSASSADTQYF. CDR3 nucleotide sequence: TGTGCCATCAGTGATCGGTCGGCTAGCTCCGCAGATACGCAGTATTTT.

This chain uses TRBV19 with TRBJ2-2; 7 bases line up with TRBD1. Germline V CDR1 and CDR2: LNHDA, SQIVND (reference sequence). CDR3 length: 15 residues. V shed 6 bases, J shed 5 bases, and the junction held 9 bases outside the gene matches. The CDR3 is CASREQGRKTGELFF. DNA for the CDR3: TGTGCCAGTAGGGAACAGGGGCGGAAGACCGGGGAGCTGTTTTTT.

This sequence joins TRBV18 and TRBJ2-3; D is unclear. The germline CDR1 and CDR2 sequences are KGHSH and LQKENI. The CDR3 contains 12 residues. Trimming removed 6 bases at V and 2 bases at J, with 6 bases between. The CDR3 protein is CASSYNTDTQYF. The CDR3 DNA is TGTGCCAGCTCCTATAACACAGATACGCAGTATTTT.

In DNA, the CDR3 is TGTGCCAGCAGCTTGGATGTGGGAGGCTCCTACGAGCAGTACTTC. Its translation: CASSLDVGGSYEQYF. The rearrangement links TRBV5-5 to TRBJ2-7, with a possible D match to TRBD2 (6 bases). The CDR3 consists of 15 residues. Germline CDR1 SGHKS, CDR2 YYEKEE (reference sequence). Trimming took 0 bases from V and 0 from J, leaving 10 bases between them.

This clone appeared a single time. The genes are TRBV11-2 and TRBJ2-1; the match to TRBD2 covers 13 bases. Germline CDR1 reads SGHAT; CDR2 reads FQNNGV. CDR3 length: 18 amino acids. With V trimmed by 0 bases and J by 4 bases, 6 bases remained unmatched. CDR3 in DNA: TGTGCCAGCAGCTTAGATATTACTAGCGGGAGGGTTTACAATGAGCAGTTCTTC. It is translated as CASSLDITSGRVYNEQFF. The full variable domain, its missing parts supplied by reference TRBV11-2 and TRBJ2-1, is EAGVAQSPRYKIIEKRQSVAFWCNPISGHATLYWYQQILGQGPKLLIQFQNNGVVDDSQLPKDRFSAERLKGVDSTLKIQPAKLEDSAVYLCASSLDITSGRVYNEQFFGPGTRLTVL.